This TCR beta chain was recovered during a study of blood T cell repertoires in COVID-19. Turning to the study itself: Samples representing acute and convalescent COVID-19 were sourced from the United States, Italy and Spain. From T cells, B-cell-depleted T cells, or PBMCs came the material, which was cDNA or gDNA.

Participant age was roughly 18 to 90 years, and participants resided in roughly 25 US areas. Donors were grouped by their self-reported clinical history. Germline CDR1 and CDR2: ENHRY and SYGVKD. The CDR3 covers 14 residues. The J segment lost 15 bases and the V segment lost 4 bases, leaving 11 bases of the junction unmatched. Assay: immunoSEQ multiplex PCR; the TCRdb copy retains only in-frame clones and omits some. Seen here are fewer than 300,000 clones, 80% to 95% observed once, and the top ten hold roughly 1.1%. This clone occurred once. Sequencing was performed on PBMCs or T cells enriched from blood (not recorded which). The receptor was isolated from a young woman who had recovered from COVID-19. This rearrangement joins TRBV10-3 to TRBJ2-1; TRBD2 matches at 11 bases. The CDR3 sequence: CAISAHTGLAAMFF. The CDR3 bases are TGTGCCATCAGTGCCCATACGGGACTAGCGGCTATGTTCTTC.